The sequence of this T cell receptor (beta chain) was determined in a study of identical twins. TCRdb reprocessed the 5' RACE reads with MiXCR, giving one entry per CDR3 protein. Among 1.5 million to 2 million distinct CDR3 sequences, less than 35% were seen once, and the ten largest hold less than 0.35%. This clonotype occurred a few times. The CDR3 is 14 residues long. The V segment lost 5 bases and the J segment 7 bases; nucleotides outside the gene matches: 8. The germline gives CDR1 DFQATT, CDR2 SNEGSKA (reference sequence). This receptor was identified in a newborn girl in good health. The chain is built from TRBV20-1 and TRBJ2-7, with TRBD2 matching 13 bases. Sequenced input: cord blood. CDR3 DNA sequence: TGCAGTGCTCAACGGACTAGCGGGAGAGGTGAGCAGTACTTC. Translated, it gives CSAQRTSGRGEQYF.